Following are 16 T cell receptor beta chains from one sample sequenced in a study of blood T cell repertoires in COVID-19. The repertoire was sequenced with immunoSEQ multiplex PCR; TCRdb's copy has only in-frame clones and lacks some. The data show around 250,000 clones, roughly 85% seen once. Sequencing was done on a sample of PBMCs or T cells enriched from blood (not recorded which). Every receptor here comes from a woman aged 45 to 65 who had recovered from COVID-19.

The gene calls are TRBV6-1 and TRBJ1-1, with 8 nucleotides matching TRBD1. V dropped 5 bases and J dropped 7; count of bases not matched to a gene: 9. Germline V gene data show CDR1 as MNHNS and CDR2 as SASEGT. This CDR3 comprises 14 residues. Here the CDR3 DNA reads TGTGCCAGCAGTTCCTTCCAGGGGGCATTTGAAGCTTTCTTT. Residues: CASSSFQGAFEAFF.

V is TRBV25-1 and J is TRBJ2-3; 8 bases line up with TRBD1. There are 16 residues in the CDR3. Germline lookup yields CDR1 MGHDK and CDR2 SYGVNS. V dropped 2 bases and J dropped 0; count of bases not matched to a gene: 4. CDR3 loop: CASSERTGWSTDTQYF. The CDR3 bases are TGTGCCAGCAGTGAACGGACAGGGTGGAGCACAGATACGCAGTATTTT.

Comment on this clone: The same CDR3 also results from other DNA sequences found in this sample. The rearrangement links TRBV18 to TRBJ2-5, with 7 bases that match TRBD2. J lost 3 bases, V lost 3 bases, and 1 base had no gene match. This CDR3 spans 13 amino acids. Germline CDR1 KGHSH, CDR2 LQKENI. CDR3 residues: CASSPSGEETQYF. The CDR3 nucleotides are TGTGCCAGCTCACCCAGCGGGGAAGAGACCCAGTACTTC.

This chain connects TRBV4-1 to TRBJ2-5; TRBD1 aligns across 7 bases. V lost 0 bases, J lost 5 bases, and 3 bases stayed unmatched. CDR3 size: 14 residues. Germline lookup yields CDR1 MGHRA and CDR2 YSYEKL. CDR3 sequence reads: CASSQEGRGETQYF. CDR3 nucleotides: TGCGCCAGCAGCCAAGAGGGCAGGGGGGAGACCCAGTACTTC.

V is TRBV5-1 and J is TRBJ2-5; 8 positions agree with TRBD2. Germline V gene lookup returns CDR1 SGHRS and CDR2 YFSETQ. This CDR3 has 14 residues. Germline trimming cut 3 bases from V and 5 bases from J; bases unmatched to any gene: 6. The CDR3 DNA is TGCGCCAGCAGCTGGCGTCCGGGGGGGGAGACCCAGTACTTC. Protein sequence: CASSWRPGGETQYF.

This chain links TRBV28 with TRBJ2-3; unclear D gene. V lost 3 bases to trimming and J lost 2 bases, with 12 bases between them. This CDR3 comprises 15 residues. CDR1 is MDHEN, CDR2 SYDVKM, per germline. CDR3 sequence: CASSLRGRNTDTQYF. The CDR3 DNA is TGTGCCAGCAGTTTGCGAGGCAGAAACACAGATACGCAGTATTTT.

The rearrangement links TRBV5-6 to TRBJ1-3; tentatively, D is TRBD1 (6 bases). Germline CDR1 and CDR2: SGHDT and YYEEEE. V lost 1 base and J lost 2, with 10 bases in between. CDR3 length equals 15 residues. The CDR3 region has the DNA TGTGCCAGCAGCTTGATGGGGGCCGCTGGAAACACCATATATTTT. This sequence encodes CASSLMGAAGNTIYF.

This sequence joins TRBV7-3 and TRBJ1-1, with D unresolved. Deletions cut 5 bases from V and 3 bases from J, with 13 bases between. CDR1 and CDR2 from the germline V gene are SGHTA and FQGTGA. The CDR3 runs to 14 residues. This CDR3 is CASSQRSADTEAFF. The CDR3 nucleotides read TGTGCCAGCAGCCAACGGTCGGCGGACACTGAAGCTTTCTTT.

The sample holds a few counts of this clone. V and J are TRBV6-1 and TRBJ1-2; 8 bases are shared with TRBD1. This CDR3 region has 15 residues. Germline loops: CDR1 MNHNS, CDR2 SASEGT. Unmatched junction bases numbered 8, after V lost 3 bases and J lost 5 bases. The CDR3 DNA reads TGTGCCAGCAGTGACGGACGGACAGGGTCTTATGGCTACACCTTC. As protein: CASSDGRTGSYGYTF.

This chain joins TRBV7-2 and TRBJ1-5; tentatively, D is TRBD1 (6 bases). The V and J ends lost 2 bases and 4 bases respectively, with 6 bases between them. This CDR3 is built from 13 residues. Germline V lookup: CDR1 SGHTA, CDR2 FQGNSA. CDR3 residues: CASSLQGNQPQHF. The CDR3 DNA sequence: TGTGCCAGCAGCTTACAGGGGAATCAGCCCCAGCATTTT.

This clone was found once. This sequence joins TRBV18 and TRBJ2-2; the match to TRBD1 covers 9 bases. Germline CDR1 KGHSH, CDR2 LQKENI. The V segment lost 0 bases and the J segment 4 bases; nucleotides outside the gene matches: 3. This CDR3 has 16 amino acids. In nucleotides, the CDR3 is TGTGCCAGCTCACCACCCGGGACAGGGAGCACCGGGGAGCTGTTTTTT. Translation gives CASSPPGTGSTGELFF.

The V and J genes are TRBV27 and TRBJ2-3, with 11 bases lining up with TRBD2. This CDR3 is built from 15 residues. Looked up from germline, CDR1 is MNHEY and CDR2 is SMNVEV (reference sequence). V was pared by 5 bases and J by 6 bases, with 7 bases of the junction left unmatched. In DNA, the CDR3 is TGTGCCAGCAGTCACTACCGGACTAGCGGGGATACGCAGTATTTT. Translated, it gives CASSHYRTSGDTQYF.

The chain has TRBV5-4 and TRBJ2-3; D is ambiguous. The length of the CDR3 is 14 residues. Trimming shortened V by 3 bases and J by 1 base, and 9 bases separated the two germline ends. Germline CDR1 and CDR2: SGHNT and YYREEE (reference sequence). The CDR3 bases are TGTGCCAGCAGCTCTAAGTTCGGCACAGATACGCAGTATTTT. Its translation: CASSSKFGTDTQYF.

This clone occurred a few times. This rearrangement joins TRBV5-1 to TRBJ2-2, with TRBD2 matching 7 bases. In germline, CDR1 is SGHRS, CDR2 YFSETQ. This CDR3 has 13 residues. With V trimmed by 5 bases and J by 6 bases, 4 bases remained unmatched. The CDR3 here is CASRYSGPGELFF. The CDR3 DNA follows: TGCGCCAGCAGATATAGCGGGCCCGGGGAGCTGTTTTTT.

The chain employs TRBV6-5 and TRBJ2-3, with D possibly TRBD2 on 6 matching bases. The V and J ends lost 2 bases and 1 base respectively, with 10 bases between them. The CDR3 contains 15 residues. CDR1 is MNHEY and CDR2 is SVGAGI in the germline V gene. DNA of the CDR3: TGTGCCAGCAGTTACGGCGGAGGGCGCACAGATACGCAGTATTTT. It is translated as CASSYGGGRTDTQYF.

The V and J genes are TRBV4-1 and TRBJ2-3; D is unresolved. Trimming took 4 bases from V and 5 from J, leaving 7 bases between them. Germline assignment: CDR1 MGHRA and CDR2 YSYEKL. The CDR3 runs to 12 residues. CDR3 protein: CASSLTGDTQYF. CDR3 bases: TGCGCCAGCAGCCTCACTGGAGATACGCAGTATTTT.